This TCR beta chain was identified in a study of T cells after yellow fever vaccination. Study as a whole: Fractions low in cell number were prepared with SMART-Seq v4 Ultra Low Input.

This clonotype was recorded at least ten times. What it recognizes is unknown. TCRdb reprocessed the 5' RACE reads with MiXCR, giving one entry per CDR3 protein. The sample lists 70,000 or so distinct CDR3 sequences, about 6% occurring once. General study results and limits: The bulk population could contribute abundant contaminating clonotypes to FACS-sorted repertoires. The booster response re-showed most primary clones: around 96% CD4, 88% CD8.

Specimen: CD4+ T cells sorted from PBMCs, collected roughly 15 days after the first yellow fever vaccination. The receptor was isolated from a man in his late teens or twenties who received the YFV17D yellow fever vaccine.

The CDR3 DNA follows: TGTGCCAGCACCCAAGGTGCCCGAAACATTCAGTACTTC. It encodes CASTQGARNIQYF. The chain uses TRBV7-2 and TRBJ2-4; D remains ambiguous. The length of the CDR3 is 13 residues. V lost 7 bases, J lost 6 bases, and 13 bases lay in between. Germline V CDR1 and CDR2: SGHTA, FQGNSA.